The 9 T cell receptor beta chains presented below share a single source sample, sequenced in a study of Ad26.COV2.S vaccination and SARS-CoV-2 variants. Treatment: 19 received Ad26.COV2.S at low or high dose, single or two shots; about five received placebo; per-sample allocation not given. Material that was analyzed had been drawn on day 63 after the first vaccine or placebo injection. Profiled with immunoSEQ multiplex PCR; TCRdb holds only in-frame clones, not every one. This repertoire shows some 290,000 clones, over 80% found once; its top ten account for 2.1%. The specimen comprised peripheral blood, sampled in a trial of Ad26.COV2.S vaccine versus placebo. The receptor source for this set is a person aged 18-65 years who received the Ad26.COV2.S COVID-19 vaccine or a placebo.

The gene calls are TRBV6-5 and TRBJ2-1; D may be TRBD2 (6 bases). Germline V gene data show CDR1 as MNHEY and CDR2 as SVGAGI. The CDR3 sequence is 14 residues long. Trimming shortened V by 6 bases and J by 6 bases, and 15 bases separated the two germline ends. CDR3 in DNA: TGTGCCAGCAGGCGGGGTCCAACTTCCAATGAGCAGTTCTTC. Translation gives CASRRGPTSNEQFF.

The V gene is TRBV2, the J gene TRBJ2-1; a possible D gene is TRBD2 (5 bases). There are 14 residues in the CDR3. Per the germline V gene, CDR1 is SNHLY and CDR2 is FYNNEI. V gave up 3 bases and J gave up 5 bases, with 11 bases separating them. CDR3 nucleotide sequence: TGTGCCAGCAGTGACGGGAACCCACACAATGAGCAGTTCTTC. It codes for CASSDGNPHNEQFF.

This clone was observed a handful of times. V and J are TRBV19 and TRBJ1-1; a weak D match, TRBD1 (5 bases). Germline CDR1 is LNHDA and CDR2 is SQIVND (reference sequence). V lost 6 bases, J lost 12 bases, and 17 bases lay in between. This CDR3 contains 12 residues. The CDR3 loop reads CASSPLGRVSFF. The CDR3 nucleotides read TGTGCCAGTAGCCCCCTGGGGCGTGTGTCTTTCTTT.

The CDR3 nucleotides read TGTGCCAGCACGGAAGGGATTTTGGGGTTTGAAAAACTGTTTTTT. It specifies CASTEGILGFEKLFF. V is TRBV28 and J is TRBJ1-4, with no clear D. The germline gives CDR1 MDHEN, CDR2 SYDVKM. The CDR3 runs to 15 residues. Trimming took off 7 bases at V and 7 bases at J, with 19 bases between the two ends.

The chain couples TRBV6-6 to TRBJ2-1; D is uncertain. Per the germline V gene, CDR1 is MNHNY and CDR2 is SVGAGI (reference sequence). The V and J ends lost 10 bases and 0 bases respectively, with 16 bases between them. This CDR3 is built from 15 residues. The CDR3 reads CATNPLRTSYNEQFF. The CDR3 nucleotides read TGTGCCACCAACCCTCTTCGGACCTCCTACAATGAGCAGTTCTTC.

The chain carries TRBV28 and TRBJ2-1; TRBD1 matches 8 bases. V was pared by 5 bases and J by 3 bases, with 12 bases of the junction left unmatched. The CDR3 consists of 17 residues. Germline values: CDR1 MDHEN, CDR2 SYDVKM. The CDR3 is CASSATPDRGIYNEQFF. For the CDR3, the DNA is TGTGCCAGCAGTGCCACCCCCGACAGGGGCATCTACAATGAGCAGTTCTTC. Supplemented by reference TRBV28 and TRBJ2-1, the full variable domain reads DVKVTQSSRYLVKRTGEKVFLECVQDMDHENMFWYRQDPGLGLRLIYFSYDVKMKEKGDIPEGYSVSREKKERFSLILESASTNQTSMYLCASSATPDRGIYNEQFFGPGTRLTVL.

V usage is TRBV27 and J usage is TRBJ2-7; TRBD1 matches at 8 bases. The junction had 7 bases not matched to a gene; V was cut back by 5 bases and J by 4 bases. This CDR3 contains 14 residues. Germline V gene lookup returns CDR1 MNHEY and CDR2 SMNVEV (reference sequence). CDR3 protein: CASSPRDRLYEQYF. The CDR3 DNA sequence: TGTGCCAGCAGTCCAAGGGACAGGTTGTACGAGCAGTACTTC.

The chain links TRBV3-1 (or the pseudogene TRBV3-2) to TRBJ2-1; 9 bases map to TRBD2. Trimming cost V 2 bases and J 7 bases; bases outside gene matches: 12. The CDR3 consists of 17 residues. CDR1 is LGHDT, CDR2 YNNKEL, per germline (reference sequence). Written as DNA, the CDR3 is TGTGCCAGCAGCCAATTTTTGCGGGGGGGAGTGGGTAATGAGCAGTTCTTC. It encodes CASSQFLRGGVGNEQFF.

This sequence joins TRBV5-1 and TRBJ2-6; D remains unclear. Per the germline V gene, CDR1 is SGHRS and CDR2 is YFSETQ. Trimming removed 2 bases at V and 0 bases at J, with 0 bases between. CDR3 length: 13 amino acids. The CDR3 spells CASSFSGANVLTF. As DNA, the CDR3 is TGCGCCAGCAGCTTCTCTGGGGCCAACGTCCTGACTTTC. The entire variable domain, with the rest obtained from reference TRBV5-1 and TRBJ2-6, is as follows: KAGVTQTPRYLIKTRGQQVTLSCSPISGHRSVSWYQQTPGQGLQFLFEYFSETQRNKGNFPGRFSGRQFSNSRSEMNVSTLELGDSALYLCASSFSGANVLTFGAGSRLTVL.